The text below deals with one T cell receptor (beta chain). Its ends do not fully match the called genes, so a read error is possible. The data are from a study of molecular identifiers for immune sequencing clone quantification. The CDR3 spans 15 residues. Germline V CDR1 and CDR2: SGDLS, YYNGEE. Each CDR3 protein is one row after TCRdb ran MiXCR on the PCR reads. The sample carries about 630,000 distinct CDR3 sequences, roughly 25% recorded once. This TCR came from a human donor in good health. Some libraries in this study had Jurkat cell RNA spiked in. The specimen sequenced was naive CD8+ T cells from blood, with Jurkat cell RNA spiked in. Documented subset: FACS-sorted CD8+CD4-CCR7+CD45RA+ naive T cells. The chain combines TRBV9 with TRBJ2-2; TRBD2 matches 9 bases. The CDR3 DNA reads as TGTGCCAGCAGCCCTAGCGGGGTGAACACCGAGGAGCTGTTTTTT. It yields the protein CASSPSGVNTEELFF. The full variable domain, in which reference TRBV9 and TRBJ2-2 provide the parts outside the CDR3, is DSGVTQTPKHLITATGQRVTLRCSPRSGDLSVYWYQQSLDQGLQFLIQYYNGEERAKGNILERFSAQQFPDLHSELNLSSLELGDSALYFCASSPSGVNTEELFFGEGSRLTVL.